The rows below give T cell receptor beta chains drawn from one sample of a study of T cell responses to AZD1222 COVID-19 vaccine. TCRdb keeps only in-frame clones here, not all; method: immunoSEQ multiplex PCR. Altogether fewer than 95,000 clones are present, about nine tenths being singletons, with the ten largest covering 5.5%. The material sequenced was peripheral blood, taken 28 days after the second AZD1222 dose. These receptor sequences come from an adult who received the AZD1222 COVID-19 vaccine. Each CDR3 is given with its conserved first and last residue. A D gene is named only where the DNA matches it firmly. Clone sizes are given selectively: once, few, many, or a class where the clone is expanded.

>TRBJ1-3|NA|TRBV28|TRBD1
TGTGCCAGCGAGGACAGGGGCTCTGGAAACACCATATATTTT
CASEDRGSGNTIYF
>TRBJ1-2|NA|TRBV18|NA
TGTGCCAGCTCACCAGAAGGATCCTATGGCTACACCTTC
CASSPEGSYGYTF
>TRBJ2-3|NA|TRBV30|TRBD2
TGTGCCTGGAGTGTCGGGCTAGCGGGGGCCGGGGATACGCAGTATTTT
CAWSVGLAGAGDTQYF
>TRBJ2-3|once|TRBV19|NA
TGTGCCAGTAGTATCACGCAGACAGGCACAGATACGCAGTATTTT
CASSITQTGTDTQYF
>TRBJ1-1|NA|TRBV5-1|NA
TGCGCCAGCAGCTTTGGCAGGGATTATGGTGAAGCTTTCTTT
CASSFGRDYGEAFF
>TRBJ2-6|NA|TRBV5-1|NA
TGCGCCAGCAGCTTGTTAATAGCTGGGGCCAACGTCCTGACTTTC
CASSLLIAGANVLTF
>TRBJ2-2|NA|TRBV9|TRBD1
TGTGCCAGCAGCCCCCGACAGGGGACCTACACCGGGGAGCTGTTTTTT
CASSPRQGTYTGELFF
>TRBJ1-2|NA|TRBV19|TRBD1
TGTGCCAGTAGTATAGATCTATCGACAGGGAGGACCCTGTATGGCTACACCTTC
CASSIDLSTGRTLYGYTF
>TRBJ2-1|NA|TRBV7-2|TRBD2
TGTGCCAGCAGTCAGATTAGCGGGGGCGTCTACAATGAGCAGTTCTTC
CASSQISGGVYNEQFF
>TRBJ1-2|NA|TRBV6-6|TRBD1
TGTGCCAGCACTTTAACCCAGGGGGTGAACTATGGCTACACCTTC
CASTLTQGVNYGYTF
>TRBJ2-3|NA|TRBV7-3|NA
TGTGCCAGCAGCCCCAGGAGGTGGGGGGATACGCAGTATTTT
CASSPRRWGDTQYF
>TRBJ1-1|NA|TRBV13|NA
TGTGCCAGCAGCTTAGGGGCCTTTACGCCTTTCTTT
CASSLGAFTPFF
>TRBJ1-2|NA|TRBV10-3|NA
TGTGCCATCAGTGAGCTGCTGTCAAACTATGGCTACACCTTC
CAISELLSNYGYTF
>TRBJ1-1|NA|TRBV18|NA
TGTGCCAGCTCTAACTTCGCACGGGGGGCCTTAACTGAAGCTTTCTTT
CASSNFARGALTEAFF
>TRBJ1-1|NA|TRBV7-3|NA
TGTGCCAGCAGCTTGGGGGGCGGACCGAACACTGAAGCTTTCTTT
CASSLGGGPNTEAFF
>TRBJ1-4|NA|TRBV5-5|NA
TGTGCCAGCAGCTTGAGGGGTGGACAGAGGGATCTTCGGGGGAAACTGTTTTTT
CASSLRGGQRDLRGKLFF
>TRBJ1-1|NA|TRBV10-3|TRBD1
TGTGCCATCAGTGGGGAGGGGGCTTTTACTGAAGCTTTCTTT
CAISGEGAFTEAFF
>TRBJ1-3|once|TRBV6-5|NA
TGTGCCAGCAGCCCCCCGGCAGGGTCTGGAAACACCATATATTTT
CASSPPAGSGNTIYF
>TRBJ1-6|NA|TRBV19|NA
TGTGCAGGAGGTAATTCACCCCTCCACTTT
CAGGNSPLHF
>TRBJ2-7|NA|TRBV25-1|NA
TGTGCCAGCAGTATTTCAGGGCGTGGCGAGCAGTACTTC
CASSISGRGEQYF
>TRBJ1-2|NA|TRBV7-9|NA
TGTGCCATCCCTCGGGAGGGGATCCCCATTGGCTACACCTTC
CAIPREGIPIGYTF
>TRBJ1-1|NA|TRBV5-5|NA
TGTGCCAGCAGCCTACGCCTGAACACTGAAGCTTTCTTT
CASSLRLNTEAFF
>TRBJ2-1|NA|TRBV19|NA
TGTGCCAGTAGTATGAACGGGGCAGGGATTTACAATGAGCAGTTCTTC
CASSMNGAGIYNEQFF
>TRBJ2-6|once|TRBV5-1|NA
TGCGCCAGCAAAGACACTAGGGGGGCCAACGTCCTGACTTTC
CASKDTRGANVLTF
>TRBJ1-3|NA|TRBV4-2|NA
TGTGCCAGCAGCCAAGATCGCGCGGCTGGAAACACCATATATTTT
CASSQDRAAGNTIYF
>TRBJ1-2|NA|TRBV6-5|NA
TGTGCCAGCAGTTACTCGGGGGCGCAGAGTGGCTACACCTTC
CASSYSGAQSGYTF
>TRBJ2-2|NA|TRBV7-9|NA
TGTGCCAGCAGCTTAGCCGGGGAGCTGTTTTTT
CASSLAGELFF
>TRBJ1-2|once|TRBV4-1|NA
TGCGCCAGCAGCCAAAACCGGGAGCACTATGGCTACACCTTC
CASSQNREHYGYTF
>TRBJ1-2|NA|TRBV2|NA
TGTGCCAGCACCCCTTCGGACTATGGCTACACCTTC
CASTPSDYGYTF
>TRBJ1-6|NA|TRBV7-9|NA
TGTGCCAGCAGCATCCCTTTACGGGGGAACAATTCACCCCTCCACTTT
CASSIPLRGNNSPLHF
>TRBJ2-1|NA|TRBV11-2|NA
TGTGCCAGCAGCCGAATAGGGGTAGGGGGGTACAATGAGCAGTTCTTC
CASSRIGVGGYNEQFF
>TRBJ1-4|NA|TRBV10-1|NA
TGCGCCAGCAGCGAGCGGGGGGGAGAAAAACTGTTTTTT
CASSERGGEKLFF
>TRBJ2-1|NA|TRBV19|NA
TGTGCCAGTAGTATCCGACTCGAGTCCCATGAGCAGTTCTTC
CASSIRLESHEQFF
>TRBJ1-5|medium-sized|TRBV7-2|NA
TGTGCCAGCAGCCCCGCCGCCGGTATGACTTTGCTCTATCAGCCCCAGCATTTT
CASSPAAGMTLLYQPQHF
>TRBJ2-2|NA|TRBV24-1|NA
TGTGCCACCAGTGTGCAATTTACCGGGGAGCTGTTTTTT
CATSVQFTGELFF
>TRBJ1-2|NA|TRBV4-2|NA
TGTGCCAGCAGCCCTTTGGACCGACCTACTAACTATGGCTACACCTTC
CASSPLDRPTNYGYTF
>TRBJ2-1|NA|TRBV5-1|TRBD2
TGCGCCAGCAGCCCGGGACTAGCGGGGGGGCCAGGGTACAATGAGCAGTTCTTC
CASSPGLAGGPGYNEQFF
>TRBJ1-1|NA|TRBV5-1|TRBD1
TGCGCCAGCCGAATCCCGGGACAGGGGAACACTGAAGCTTTCTTT
CASRIPGQGNTEAFF
>TRBJ1-5|NA|TRBV12-3/TRBV12-4|TRBD1
TGTGCCAGCACCGGACAGGGTCCCCAGCCCCAGCATTTT
CASTGQGPQPQHF
>TRBJ1-2|NA|TRBV30|NA
TGTGCCTGGAGTTGGGGAGGACAATATGGCTACACCTTC
CAWSWGGQYGYTF
>TRBJ1-1|once|TRBV6-4|NA
TGTGCCAGCAGTGTGGACAGTGCCTTGAACACTGAAGCTTTCTTT
CASSVDSALNTEAFF
>TRBJ1-2|NA|TRBV19|NA
TGTGCCAGTAGTATGAACACCTTCTATGGCTACACCTTC
CASSMNTFYGYTF
>TRBJ2-3|many|TRBV6-4|TRBD1
TGTGCCAGCAGCTACCAGGGGGCAGATACGCAGTATTTT
CASSYQGADTQYF